This T cell receptor beta chain was recorded in a study of monozygotic twins with inflammatory bowel disease. The CDR3 contains 18 residues. TCRdb reprocessed the 5' RACE reads; each CDR3 protein has one entry and no DNA is given. This listing includes over 200,000 distinct CDR3 sequences. The receptor was isolated from a human donor with ulcerative colitis or Crohn's disease, or a healthy co-twin of an affected twin (not recorded which). The sample was blood. This rearrangement joins TRBV12-3 or TRBV12-4 to TRBJ1-1; with no DNA, the TCRdb D assignment of TRBD1 cannot be verified. CDR3 residues: CASSRRRGLRDVNTEAFF.